This is a list of T cell receptor beta chains from one sample in a study of cytotoxic CD8 clonotypes in ibrutinib-treated CLL. TCRdb keeps only in-frame clones here, not all; method: immunoSEQ multiplex PCR. The repertoire includes 160,000 or so clones, roughly 88% of them detected once, and around 3% sits in the top ten. Source: PBMCs, taken at disease progression, from a patient treated with ibrutinib. These receptors were taken from a human donor with chronic lymphocytic leukemia. Both conserved end residues are part of each CDR3. The D gene is left open where the match is weak.

>TRBJ2-7|TRBD1|TRBV28
CASSFSDRSSYEQYF
TGTGCCAGCAGTTTCTCGGACAGGAGCTCCTACGAGCAGTACTTC
>TRBJ2-4|TRBD1|TRBV4-1
CASSQEALSGQGKIQYF
TGCGCCAGCAGCCAAGAAGCTTTGAGCGGACAGGGTAAAATTCAGTACTTC
>TRBJ2-7|TRBD2|TRBV6-5
CASSYSRTSAAYEQYF
TGTGCCAGCAGTTACTCGCGGACTAGCGCTGCCTACGAGCAGTACTTC
>TRBJ2-1|-|TRBV28
CASTFTRIDNEQFF
TGTGCCAGCACCTTTACTAGGATTGATAATGAGCAGTTCTTC
>TRBJ1-5|-|TRBV6-1
CASSGGNNQPQHF
TGTGCCAGCAGTGGCGGGAATAATCAGCCCCAGCATTTT
>TRBJ2-7|TRBD1|TRBV7-3
CASSLTGTGAYEQYF
TGTGCCAGCAGCTTAACCGGGACAGGTGCGTACGAGCAGTACTTC
>TRBJ2-7|TRBD1|TRBV27
CASSHRTGPTYEQYF
TGTGCCAGCAGTCATAGGACAGGGCCCACCTACGAGCAGTACTTC
>TRBJ1-2|-|TRBV7-8
CASSSLGATNYGYTF
TGTGCCAGCAGCTCACTGGGGGCCACTAACTATGGCTACACCTTC
>TRBJ1-1|-|TRBV30
CAWSVLGGYTEAFF
TGTGCCTGGAGTGTACTTGGGGGCTACACTGAAGCTTTCTTT
>TRBJ2-3|-|TRBV27
CASTHPWSTDTQYF
TGTGCCAGCACCCACCCGTGGAGCACAGATACGCAGTATTTT
>TRBJ2-2|-|TRBV28
CAIKAGTPNTGELFF
TGTGCCATCAAAGCCGGGACTCCTAACACCGGGGAGCTGTTTTTT
>TRBJ1-2|-|TRBV4-1
CASSQDSGLGYTF
TGCGCCAGCAGCCAAGATTCAGGGCTCGGCTACACCTTC
>TRBJ2-7|-|TRBV28
CASSLGGSPYEQYF
TGTGCCAGCAGTTTAGGGGGTAGCCCCTACGAGCAGTACTTC
>TRBJ1-1|-|TRBV14
CASSPGAEAFF
TGTGCCAGCAGCCCCGGGGCTGAAGCTTTCTTT